This T cell receptor (beta chain) was sequenced for a study of T cells after yellow fever vaccination. 5'RACE template switching added a universal primer site and UMIs to TCR cDNA. TCRdb processed the 5' RACE reads anew with MiXCR; each CDR3 protein has one entry. The sample shows under 600,000 distinct CDR3 sequences, roughly 14% of them seen only once. Study-wide results and limits: In post-booster samples, most primary-vaccination clones reappeared (just under 97% CD4, 88% CD8).

V was pared by 2 bases and J by 2 bases, with 4 bases of the junction left unmatched. CDR3 length: 15 residues. Germline V CDR1 and CDR2: DFQATT, SNEGSKA (reference sequence). With regard to this clonotype: The antigen is unknown.

The chain carries TRBV20-1 and TRBJ2-3; 10 positions agree with TRBD1. The input for sequencing was PBMCs, taken on the day of the yellow fever booster vaccination. This receptor was obtained from a man aged 30 to 39 who received the YFV17D yellow fever vaccine. As DNA, the CDR3 is TGCAGTGCTAGATCCGGGACAGGGGCCACAGATACGCAGTATTTT. Its protein is CSARSGTGATDTQYF.